What follows are 20 T cell receptor beta chains derived from one specimen sequenced in a study of T cell changes during pregnancy in multiple sclerosis. Method: immunoSEQ multiplex PCR; TCRdb's copy keeps in-frame clones and lacks some. The sample yields approximately 93,000 clones, under 95% seen once. The sample consisted of peripheral blood, taken before pregnancy. The receptors here all came from a female donor with multiple sclerosis, enrolled in a pregnancy study.

This clone was found once. The rearrangement uses TRBV18 and TRBJ2-1; unclear D gene. The ends were cut back, 3 bases at V and 0 bases at J, with 9 bases in the middle. The length of the CDR3 is 15 residues. Looked up from germline, CDR1 is KGHSH and CDR2 is LQKENI. The CDR3 DNA sequence: TGTGCCAGCTCACCCCTCCGGAGCTCCTACAATGAGCAGTTCTTC. Translating it yields CASSPLRSSYNEQFF.

The chain has TRBV9 and TRBJ1-2; maybe TRBD1 (5 bases). V was clipped by 3 bases and J by 10 bases, with 16 bases between them. The CDR3 consists of 13 residues. From germline, CDR1 is SGDLS and CDR2 YYNGEE. The CDR3 DNA reads as TGTGCCAGCAGCGACCTCCTAGGGGTTTCCTACACCTTC. This gives the protein CASSDLLGVSYTF.

V usage is TRBV19 and J usage is TRBJ1-2, with a tentative D call TRBD1 (6 bases). This CDR3 is built from 13 residues. Trimming removed 5 bases from V and 4 bases from J, with 11 bases in between. CDR1 is LNHDA and CDR2 is SQIVND in the germline V gene (reference sequence). Written as DNA, the CDR3 is TGTGCCAGTAGTCCCGGACAGCGCTATGGCTACACCTTC. Residues: CASSPGQRYGYTF.

The table lists this clone with a count of one. This chain links TRBV9 with TRBJ2-7, with D perhaps matching TRBD2 (7 bases). This CDR3 is built from 15 residues. Deletions cut 4 bases from V and 2 bases from J, with 16 bases between. CDR1 and CDR2 (germline): SGDLS, YYNGEE. The CDR3 spells CASSPDGGPTYEQYF. Here the CDR3 DNA reads TGTGCCAGCAGCCCAGACGGGGGGCCCACCTACGAGCAGTACTTC.

For this clone: The sample carries other DNA sequences with the same CDR3. DNA of the CDR3: TGTGCCAGCAGCTCGGGACAGTACAATGAGCAGTTCTTC. Translation: CASSSGQYNEQFF. The rearrangement uses TRBV7-9 and TRBJ2-1; 7 bases fit TRBD1. The CDR3 extends over 13 amino acids. J lost 4 bases, V lost 4 bases, and 1 base had no gene match. Germline CDR1 is SEHNR and CDR2 is FQNEAQ (reference sequence).

CDR3 residues: CASSEPASGRASEQFF. The CDR3 DNA follows: TGTGCCAGCAGCGAGCCCGCTAGCGGGAGGGCCTCTGAGCAGTTCTTC. The chain recombines TRBV7-9 with TRBJ2-1; 12 positions agree with TRBD2. This CDR3 has 16 amino acids. Germline V lookup: CDR1 SEHNR, CDR2 FQNEAQ (reference sequence). Trimming removed 5 bases from V and 9 bases from J; junction bases left unmatched: 11.

This clone was counted a single time. The rearrangement uses TRBV7-8 and TRBJ1-1; tentative D call: TRBD1 (6 bases). This CDR3 comprises 13 residues. V was shortened by 5 bases and J by 3 bases, with 10 bases between the two germline ends. Germline CDR1 and CDR2: SGHVS and FQNEAQ. The CDR3 here is CASSPSGDTEAFF. The CDR3 DNA follows: TGTGCCAGCAGCCCCTCAGGGGACACTGAAGCTTTCTTT.

The V call is TRBV5-4, the J call TRBJ1-2, with TRBD1 as a possible D gene (6 bases). Germline lookup yields CDR1 SGHNT and CDR2 YYREEE (reference sequence). The ends were cut back, 3 bases at V and 1 base at J, with 13 bases in the middle. The CDR3 sequence is 15 residues long. The CDR3 DNA is TGTGCCAGCAGCTCCTTGGACAGACTTAACTATGGCTACACCTTC. Translated: CASSSLDRLNYGYTF.

V gene TRBV6-5 combines with J gene TRBJ2-1; 9 bases are a match to TRBD2. Germline CDR1 and CDR2: MNHEY and SVGAGI. CDR3 length: 16 amino acids. The V segment lost 2 bases and the J segment 6 bases; nucleotides outside the gene matches: 8. The CDR3 nucleotides read TGTGCCAGCAGTTACCAGCGGGGGGATAACTTCAATGAGCAGTTCTTC. Amino acid sequence: CASSYQRGDNFNEQFF.

This sequence joins TRBV11-3 and TRBJ1-1, with D perhaps matching TRBD1 (5 bases). Trimming stripped 4 bases from V and 8 bases from J, with 14 bases between. The CDR3 is made up of 13 amino acids. Germline values: CDR1 SGHNT, CDR2 YENEEA. The CDR3: CASSSRRGREAFF. CDR3 sequence (DNA): TGTGCCAGCAGCTCCCGGCGGGGCCGGGAAGCTTTCTTT.

Worth noting for this clone: At the DNA level, this CDR3 is encoded by other sequences in the same sample as well. The rearrangement links TRBV7-3 to TRBJ2-3, with 8 bases aligning to TRBD2. Losses at the gene ends were 1 base for V and 1 base for J; bases not matched to a gene: 4. CDR3 length: 16 amino acids. The germline gives CDR1 SGHTA, CDR2 FQGTGA. The CDR3: CASSLSPAGGTDTQYF. The CDR3, as DNA: TGTGCCAGCAGCTTAAGTCCAGCGGGGGGCACAGATACGCAGTATTTT.

The chain carries TRBV6-5 and TRBJ1-1; D call uncertain. This CDR3 has 14 amino acids. Per germline, CDR1 MNHEY and CDR2 SVGAGI. The V and J ends lost 0 bases and 3 bases respectively, with 8 bases between them. The CDR3 region is CASSYSAVYTEAFF. CDR3 in DNA: TGTGCCAGCAGTTACTCAGCCGTTTACACTGAAGCTTTCTTT.

The chain links TRBV19 to TRBJ1-1, with 8 nucleotides matching TRBD1. V lost 8 bases to trimming and J lost 0 bases; unmatched junction nucleotides: 5. The germline CDR1 and CDR2 sequences are LNHDA and SQIVND (reference sequence). The CDR3 loop spans 14 amino acids. The CDR3 DNA reads as TGTGCCAGTGGGGACAGGAGCATGAACACTGAAGCTTTCTTT. It yields the protein CASGDRSMNTEAFF.

The rearrangement joins TRBV2 to TRBJ1-1; D not certain. Germline lookup yields CDR1 SNHLY and CDR2 FYNNEI. Trimming cost V 6 bases and J 11 bases, with 22 bases left between them. The CDR3 contains 14 residues. CDR3 in DNA: TGTGCCAGCAGCGTTGAAATCCTTAGCGGCGAGGCTTTCTTT. This translates into CASSVEILSGEAFF.

This chain links TRBV18 with TRBJ1-2, with 9 bases identical to TRBD1. Germline V lookup: CDR1 KGHSH, CDR2 LQKENI. The length of the CDR3 is 17 residues. J was trimmed by 4 bases and V by 3 bases; bases with no gene match: 12. Here the CDR3 DNA reads TGTGCCAGCTCACCCGGACAGGGGTACCGTATTGGCTATGGCTACACCTTC. This codes for CASSPGQGYRIGYGYTF.

The chain uses TRBV18 and TRBJ2-2; D possibly corresponds to TRBD2 (6 bases). The CDR3 has 15 residues. The ends were cut back, 1 base at V and 6 bases at J, with 12 bases in the middle. Germline lookup yields CDR1 KGHSH and CDR2 LQKENI. CDR3 region: CASSPRGGMAGELFF. CDR3 coding DNA: TGTGCCAGCTCACCACGAGGAGGGATGGCCGGGGAGCTGTTTTTT.

The chain uses TRBV28 and TRBJ2-4; a possible D gene is TRBD1 (5 bases). Germline CDR1 MDHEN, CDR2 SYDVKM. The CDR3 spans 15 residues. Trimming pared 8 bases from V and 0 bases from J, leaving 14 bases between. CDR3 DNA sequence: TGTGCCAGCGTAGGGGCGGAGATAGCCAAAAACATTCAGTACTTC. This codes for CASVGAEIAKNIQYF.

The chain is built from TRBV18 and TRBJ2-2, with 9 bases matching TRBD2. CDR1 is KGHSH and CDR2 is LQKENI in the germline V gene. The trim removed 4 bases at V and 3 bases at J, leaving 6 bases unmatched. The CDR3 consists of 16 residues. CDR3 loop: CASSRYSGRDTGELFF. For the CDR3, the DNA is TGTGCCAGCTCACGCTATAGCGGGAGAGACACCGGGGAGCTGTTTTTT.

The chain combines TRBV14 with TRBJ1-2, with 9 nucleotides matching TRBD1. Germline-derived CDR1 and CDR2 are SGHDN and FVKESK. Trimming took 5 bases from V and 2 from J; bases not matched to a gene: 6. This CDR3 is 15 amino acids long. CDR3 residues: CASSITGGGNYGYTF. CDR3 bases: TGTGCCAGCAGCATAACAGGGGGCGGCAACTATGGCTACACCTTC.

The chain links TRBV5-1 to TRBJ2-3; 11 bases are shared with TRBD2. Trimming removed 4 bases from V and 0 bases from J; junction bases left unmatched: 4. The CDR3 has 16 residues. Germline loops: CDR1 SGHRS, CDR2 YFSETQ. The CDR3 nucleotides read TGCGCCAGCAGCAACCGGACTAGCGGGAGCACAGATACGCAGTATTTT. This translates into CASSNRTSGSTDTQYF.